These T cell receptor beta chains were read from a single sample in a study of shared clonotypes between healthy human individuals. Sequenced by immunoSEQ multiplex PCR; TCRdb stores in-frame clones only, minus some. Of 600,000 to 750,000 clones listed, just under 75% are singletons. The sequenced sample consisted of memory CD4+ T cells sorted from blood. These receptors all come from a woman younger than 45 in good health. Each CDR3 is given with its conserved first and last residue. A D gene is named only where the DNA matches it firmly. Clone size is stated in some rows and not others, as once, few, many or a class when expanded.

TRBJ2-3 - - TRBV2 CASTQSPSGRADTQYF TGTGCCAGCACCCAGTCCCCCAGTGGAAGGGCGGATACGCAGTATTTT
TRBJ2-7 - - TRBV29-1 CSVVDSVPYEQYF TGCAGCGTTGTGGACAGCGTTCCCTACGAGCAGTACTTC
TRBJ2-7 few - TRBV27 CASSLSVRSTYEQYF TGTGCCAGCAGTTTATCGGTCAGGTCTACCTACGAGCAGTACTTC
TRBJ1-5 - - TRBV27 CASSKGGYSNQPQHF TGTGCCAGCAGCAAAGGGGGATATAGCAATCAGCCCCAGCATTTT
TRBJ1-1 - TRBD1 TRBV2 CASRGQENTEAFF TGTGCCAGCAGGGGACAGGAGAACACTGAAGCTTTCTTT
TRBJ2-1 - - TRBV21-1 CASSKDYRLKEQFF TGTGCCAGCAGCAAAGACTACCGCCTAAAGGAGCAGTTCTTC
TRBJ2-7 many - TRBV2 CASLGGTQPSEQYF TGTGCCAGCCTAGGGGGGACGCAGCCCTCCGAGCAGTACTTC
TRBJ2-7 - TRBD2 TRBV19 CASSRTSGRYEQYF TGTGCCAGTTCCCGGACTAGCGGGAGGTACGAGCAGTACTTC
TRBJ2-1 few TRBD1 TRBV11-1 CASSPQPTGGIDNEQFF TGTGCCAGCAGCCCCCAACCGACAGGGGGCATCGACAATGAGCAGTTCTTC
TRBJ1-4 few - TRBV7-8 CASQGQLNEKLFF TGTGCCAGCCAGGGGCAGCTGAATGAAAAACTGTTTTTT
TRBJ2-3 - - TRBV5-1 CASSLFGERVDTQYF TGCGCCAGCAGCTTGTTCGGGGAAAGGGTAGATACGCAGTATTTT
TRBJ2-3 - TRBD1 TRBV5-1 CASSWGQGNTQYF TGCGCCAGCAGCTGGGGACAGGGAAATACGCAGTATTTT
TRBJ1-4 - - TRBV29-1 CSVGEGGGEKLFF TGCAGCGTGGGAGAGGGCGGGGGGGAAAAACTGTTTTTT
TRBJ1-5 few TRBD1 TRBV19 CASSTTGISNQPQHF TGTGCCAGTAGTACGACAGGGATTAGCAATCAGCCCCAGCATTTT
TRBJ2-1 - TRBD1 TRBV7-3 CASSYGTGPNNEQFF TGTGCCAGCAGCTACGGGACAGGGCCAAACAATGAGCAGTTCTTC
TRBJ1-2 - - TRBV29-1 CSVRRRYPSGGYTF TGCAGCGTAAGACGACGGTATCCTTCGGGAGGCTACACCTTC
TRBJ2-1 few TRBD1 TRBV5-1 CASSLGDRDHNEQFF TGCGCCAGCAGCTTGGGGGACAGGGACCACAATGAGCAGTTCTTC
TRBJ2-5 - - TRBV9 CASSAGGGFSLGTQYF TGTGCCAGCAGCGCAGGAGGGGGGTTTAGTCTGGGGACCCAGTACTTC
TRBJ2-1 - - TRBV5-1 CASSLGSGMGEQFF TGCGCCAGCAGCTTGGGTTCGGGAATGGGGGAGCAGTTCTTC
TRBJ2-3 - - TRBV20-1 CSGCRASSQYF TGCAGCGGGTGTCGAGCAAGTTCGCAGTATTTT
TRBJ2-3 - TRBD1 TRBV19 CASNRDRDHHTQYF TGTGCCAGTAACCGGGACAGGGATCATCATACGCAGTATTTT
TRBJ2-1 - TRBD1 TRBV6-6 CAADEGAHRGNEQFF TGTGCCGCTGACGAGGGGGCCCACCGCGGCAATGAGCAGTTCTTC
TRBJ1-2 - - TRBV11-2 CASSYSSLDYGYTF TGTGCCAGCAGCTACAGTAGTCTTGACTATGGCTACACCTTC
TRBJ2-6 - - TRBV4-1 CASSQGYRVSGANVLTF TGCGCCAGCAGCCAAGGTTATAGGGTCTCTGGGGCCAACGTCCTGACTTTC
TRBJ1-4 - - TRBV19 CASNHGGGTELFF TGTGCCAGCAACCACGGGGGAGGAACCGAACTGTTTTTT
TRBJ2-3 few - TRBV11-2 CASSFFQGATDTQYF TGTGCCAGCAGCTTTTTCCAGGGTGCCACAGATACGCAGTATTTT
TRBJ1-3 few - TRBV29-1 CSVDSRAGNTIYF TGCAGCGTTGATTCCCGGGCTGGAAACACCATATATTTT
TRBJ1-5 few - TRBV9 CASSAMGARQPQHF TGTGCCAGCAGCGCTATGGGGGCACGGCAGCCCCAGCATTTT
TRBJ2-3 few TRBD2 TRBV7-6 CASSAGTSGSDLTDTQYF TGTGCCAGCAGCGCCGGGACTAGCGGGAGTGATTTAACAGATACGCAGTATTTT
TRBJ2-7 - TRBD2 TRBV4-1 CASSQEFTSATYEQYF TGCGCCAGCAGCCAAGAATTTACTAGCGCAACCTACGAGCAGTACTTC
TRBJ2-1 - - TRBV11-2 CASSLGVSSDNEQFF TGTGCCAGCAGCTTAGGAGTGTCCTCGGACAATGAGCAGTTCTTC
TRBJ2-1 - - TRBV6-1 CASSAGLYNEQFF TGTGCCAGCAGTGCGGGACTCTACAATGAGCAGTTCTTC
TRBJ2-7 - - TRBV29-1 CSARRGDSYEQYF TGCAGCGCTAGACGCGGGGACTCCTACGAGCAGTACTTC
TRBJ2-3 - TRBD1 TRBV5-1 CASSVGQGKDTQYF TGCGCCAGCAGCGTAGGACAGGGGAAAGATACGCAGTATTTT
TRBJ1-2 - TRBD1 TRBV19 CASSPGGQRLNYGYTF TGTGCCAGTAGTCCGGGGGGACAGAGACTTAACTATGGCTACACCTTC
TRBJ1-4 - - TRBV28 CASRLIEKLFF TGTGCCAGCAGACTAATCGAAAAACTGTTTTTT
TRBJ2-7 - TRBD1 TRBV9 CASSVVPGPGQGADEQYF TGTGCCAGCAGCGTAGTCCCGGGTCCGGGCCAGGGGGCGGACGAGCAGTACTTC
TRBJ2-7 - - TRBV2 CASSDMETTYEQYF TGTGCCAGCAGTGATATGGAGACGACCTACGAGCAGTACTTC
TRBJ2-5 few - TRBV27 CASTHLETQYF TGTGCCAGCACCCACCTCGAGACCCAGTACTTC
TRBJ1-2 - - TRBV30 CAWRIPRRASTNYGYTF TGTGCCTGGAGAATCCCGCGCAGGGCCTCGACAAACTATGGCTACACCTTC
TRBJ2-2 - - TRBV7-2 CASSSGTFTGELFF TGTGCCAGCAGCTCCGGGACATTCACCGGGGAGCTGTTTTTT
TRBJ2-5 once TRBD2 TRBV4-1 CASSQGEGRLHETQYF TGCGCCAGCAGCCAAGGGGAGGGCCGCCTTCACGAGACCCAGTACTTC
TRBJ1-1 - - TRBV27 CASSLSNGGNTEAFF TGTGCCAGCAGTTTATCGAACGGGGGGAACACTGAAGCTTTCTTT
TRBJ1-1 - - TRBV7-8 CASRLGENTEAFF TGTGCCAGCCGATTGGGGGAGAACACTGAAGCTTTCTTT
TRBJ2-7 - - TRBV7-8 CASSSERLANYEQYF TGTGCCAGCAGCTCCGAAAGACTCGCAAACTACGAGCAGTACTTC
TRBJ1-1 - - TRBV14 CASSQGQGKGKTLEAFF TGTGCCAGCAGCCAAGGGCAGGGTAAGGGGAAAACCCTTGAAGCTTTCTTT
TRBJ1-1 few - TRBV20-1 CSARMNTEAFF TGCAGTGCGAGGATGAACACTGAAGCTTTCTTT
TRBJ2-2 - TRBD2 TRBV19 CASSRTSTDTGELFF TGTGCCAGTAGTAGGACTAGCACTGACACCGGGGAGCTGTTTTTT
TRBJ2-1 - TRBD2 TRBV5-1 CASSQASGSYNEQFF TGCGCCAGCAGCCAGGCTAGCGGGAGCTACAATGAGCAGTTCTTC
TRBJ2-5 - - TRBV5-1 CASRSGGTAETQYF TGCGCCAGCAGGTCTGGCGGGACGGCGGAGACCCAGTACTTC
TRBJ1-1 - TRBD1 TRBV10-3 CAISDLQGWNSEAFF TGTGCCATCAGTGATCTACAGGGGTGGAACTCTGAAGCTTTCTTT
TRBJ1-2 few TRBD1 TRBV6-5 CASSSVDRENYTF TGTGCCAGCAGTTCCGTCGACAGGGAAAACTACACCTTC
TRBJ2-3 - TRBD2 TRBV27 CASSKQGGSGTSTDTQYF TGTGCCAGCAGCAAACAAGGGGGTAGCGGGACTAGCACAGATACGCAGTATTTT
TRBJ1-1 - TRBD1 TRBV19 CASRGQGANTEAFF TGTGCCAGTAGGGGACAGGGCGCGAACACTGAAGCTTTCTTT
TRBJ2-1 - - TRBV6-1 CASTRMHNEQFF TGTGCCAGCACCAGAATGCACAATGAGCAGTTCTTC
TRBJ2-1 - - TRBV28 CASSPPRTFRGEQFF TGTGCCAGCAGTCCGCCTCGAACGTTTAGGGGTGAGCAGTTCTTC
TRBJ2-7 - - TRBV27 CASSPHSSYEQYF TGTGCCAGCAGTCCCCACAGCTCCTACGAGCAGTACTTC
TRBJ1-2 - - TRBV29-1 CSVDWGTF TGCAGCGTTGATTGGGGCACCTTC
TRBJ1-5 - TRBD1 TRBV19 CASSILRQGGSNQPQHF TGTGCCAGTAGTATTTTACGACAGGGTGGTTCGAATCAGCCCCAGCATTTT
TRBJ1-2 many - TRBV6-5 CASSKWGYGYTF TGTGCCAGCAGTAAATGGGGCTATGGCTACACCTTC